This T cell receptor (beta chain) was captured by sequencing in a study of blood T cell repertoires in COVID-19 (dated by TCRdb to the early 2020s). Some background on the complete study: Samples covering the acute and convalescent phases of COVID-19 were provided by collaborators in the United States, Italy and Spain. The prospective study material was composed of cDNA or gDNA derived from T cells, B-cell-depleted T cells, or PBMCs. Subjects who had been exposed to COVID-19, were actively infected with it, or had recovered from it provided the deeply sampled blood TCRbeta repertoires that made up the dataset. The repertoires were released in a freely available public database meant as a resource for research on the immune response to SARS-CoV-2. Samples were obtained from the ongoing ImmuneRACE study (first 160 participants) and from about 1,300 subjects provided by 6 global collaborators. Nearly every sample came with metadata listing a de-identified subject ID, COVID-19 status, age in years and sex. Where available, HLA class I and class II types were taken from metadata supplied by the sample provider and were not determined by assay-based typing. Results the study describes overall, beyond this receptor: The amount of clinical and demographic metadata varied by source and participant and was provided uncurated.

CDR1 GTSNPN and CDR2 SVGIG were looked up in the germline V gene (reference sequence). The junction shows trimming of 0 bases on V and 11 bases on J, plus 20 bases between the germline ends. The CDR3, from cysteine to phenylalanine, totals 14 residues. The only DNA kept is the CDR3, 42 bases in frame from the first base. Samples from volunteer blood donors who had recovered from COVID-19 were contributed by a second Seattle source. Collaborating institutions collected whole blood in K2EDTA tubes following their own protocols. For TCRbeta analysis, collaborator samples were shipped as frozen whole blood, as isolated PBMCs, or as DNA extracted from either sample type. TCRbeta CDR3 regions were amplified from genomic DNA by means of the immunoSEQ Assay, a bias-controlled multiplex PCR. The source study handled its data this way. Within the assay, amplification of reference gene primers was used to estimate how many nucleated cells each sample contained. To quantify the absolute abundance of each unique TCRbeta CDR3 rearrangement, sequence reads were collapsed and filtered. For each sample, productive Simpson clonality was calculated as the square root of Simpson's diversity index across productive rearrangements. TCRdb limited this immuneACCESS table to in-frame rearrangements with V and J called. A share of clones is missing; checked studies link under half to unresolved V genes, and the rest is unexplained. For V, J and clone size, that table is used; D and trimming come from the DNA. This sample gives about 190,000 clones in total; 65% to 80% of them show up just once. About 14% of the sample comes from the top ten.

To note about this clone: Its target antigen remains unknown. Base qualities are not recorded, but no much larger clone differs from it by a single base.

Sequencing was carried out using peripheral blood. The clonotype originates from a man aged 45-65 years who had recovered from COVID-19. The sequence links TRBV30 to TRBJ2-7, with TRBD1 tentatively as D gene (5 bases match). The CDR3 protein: CAWSVIGRASDKYF. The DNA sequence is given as TGTGCCTGGAGTGTAATTGGCAGGGCTTCCGATAAGTACTTC.